This T cell receptor (beta chain) came from a study of cytomegalovirus exposure and HLA in healthy donors. Study information: In a later analysis, it was reported that the approximately 110 validation repertoires had been produced on the same platform as the roughly 610 repertoires belonging to the first cohort.

With regard to this clone: Its antigen is currently unknown.

Some clones are missing from TCRdb's copy, which holds only in-frame ones; the method was immunoSEQ multiplex PCR. The sample records around 150,000 clones, more than 75% being singletons. The CDR3 length is 13 residues. V shed 2 bases, J shed 4 bases, and the junction held 1 base outside the gene matches. CDR1 and CDR2 from the germline V gene are MNHEY and SMNVEV (reference sequence). General observations from the study: Overall, about 160 TCR beta chains were annotated as cytomegalovirus-associated. For most TCR sequences rarity was the rule, although some public TCRs occurred in many donors.

The receptor's source is a man between 18 and 35 years old in good health and CMV-seronegative. The sequenced sample consisted of PBMCs. The rearrangement uses TRBV27 and TRBJ2-7, with TRBD1 identical over 8 bases. The CDR3: CASSLRQGYEQYV. The CDR3 DNA reads as TGTGCCAGCAGTTTACGACAGGGGTACGAGCAGTACGTC.